This is a list of T cell receptor beta chains from one sample in a study of identical twins. TCRdb re-called the 5' RACE reads through MiXCR, storing one row per CDR3 protein. The table lists fewer than 250,000 distinct CDR3 sequences, 5.5% to 7% of them singletons. These data were likewise used in another study, on yellow fever vaccine responses in identical twins.

Sequenced material: memory (CD45RO+) T cells sorted from blood. These receptor sequences come from a woman aged 18-29 years in good health. Both conserved end residues are trimmed from each CDR3. D genes are given only for firm matches. Size values are once, few and many counts, or a class for expanded clones, and some rows have none.

cdr3_length | clone_size | v_call | d_call | cdr3_aa
12 | NA | TRBV28 | NA | ASSLLGAKEKLF
16 | many | TRBV28 | TRBD1 | ASRPLRDRVFSNQPQH
11 | NA | TRBV10-3 | NA | AISEKQNTEAF
12 | NA | TRBV29-1 | TRBD1 | SARTGGNSYEQY
11 | few | TRBV19 | NA | ASSVDANTEAF
11 | many | TRBV5-1 | NA | ASRDANTGELF
13 | many | TRBV24-1 | TRBD2 | ATSTLAGGRNEQF
11 | NA | TRBV10-3 | NA | AINRNGDYGYT
14 | NA | TRBV12-3/TRBV12-4 | TRBD2 | ASSSATSAGRETQY
11 | few | TRBV5-1 | NA | ASSMKGVTEAF
11 | few | TRBV3-1 | NA | ASSQVKGTVQY
10 | few | TRBV20-1 | NA | SARVGGTEAF
14 | many | TRBV5-1 | NA | ASSLGPSGFNSPLH
12 | many | TRBV4-1 | TRBD2 | ASSDSGGGETQY
13 | NA | TRBV6-5 | NA | PSSYSSFPRGEQY
14 | many | TRBV5-6 | TRBD1 | ASSLQQGGANYGYT
11 | few | TRBV5-1 | NA | ASSLAATGELF
9 | few | TRBV6-1 | NA | ASVEGSSEY